Presented here are 17 T cell receptor beta chains from one specimen sequenced in a study of T cell repertoires in aging, cancer and after chemotherapy (dated by TCRdb to the late 2010s). Data came from an Illumina MiSeq. Using a mixed TRB-A/B primer pool, multiplex touch-down PCR amplified rearranged TRB sequences covering the V, D and J segments. Using fastp trimming at Q25 and MiXCR clonotype assembly, TCRdb reanalyzed the public sequencing data and kept in-frame beta chains. All rows with the same CDR3 protein become a single entry with the most common DNA and genes. This sample has fewer than 7,000 distinct CDR3 sequences in its table, and 25% to 30% of those were observed once. 5.5% to 7% of the sample is in the top ten clones. Instead of sorted cells or RNA, genomic DNA extracted from peripheral blood served as the source for amplifying TCR beta rearrangements. Input material: blood. The receptors here all came from a human donor in good health.

This clonotype is labeled as medium-sized. The CDR3 region is CASNSYASGETQYF. The CDR3 region has the DNA TGTGCCAGTAACTCCTACGCAAGCGGGGAGACCCAGTACTTC. This sequence joins TRBV19 and TRBJ2-5, with D tentatively TRBD2 (6 bases). Germline CDR1 reads LNHDA; CDR2 reads SQIVND (reference sequence). V lost 7 bases and J 5 bases, leaving 17 bases between the germline ends. This CDR3 is built from 14 residues.

This clonotype is medium-sized (0.01 to 0.1%) by share. J is TRBJ2-2 and V is TRBV19; the D gene is possibly TRBD2 (6 bases). The CDR3 sequence is 15 residues long. With 9 bases removed from V and 3 bases from J, the gap between germline ends came to 17 bases. Looked up from germline, CDR1 is LNHDA and CDR2 is SQIVND (reference sequence). The CDR3 sequence: CASRPGTGDTGELFF. Written as DNA, the CDR3 is TGTGCCAGCAGGCCCGGGACTGGAGACACCGGGGAGCTGTTTTTT.

The rearrangement links TRBV5-6 to TRBJ2-1; 13 bases agree with TRBD2. CDR3 size: 15 residues. After removal of 7 bases from V and 7 bases from J, the junction contained 8 bases not matched to a gene. From germline, CDR1 is SGHDT and CDR2 YYEEEE. CDR3 protein: CASGPGTSGINEQFF. CDR3 bases: TGTGCCAGCGGCCCCGGGACTAGCGGGATAAATGAGCAGTTCTTC.

The chain is built from TRBV20-1 and TRBJ2-7; TRBD2 matches at 10 bases. CDR1 DFQATT and CDR2 SNEGSKA come from the germline V gene (reference sequence). Germline trimming cut 6 bases from V and 1 base from J; bases unmatched to any gene: 6. This CDR3 is built from 14 residues. As DNA, the CDR3 is TGCAGTGCGCAACGGACTAGCGGATCCTACGAGCAGTACTTC. Its translation: CSAQRTSGSYEQYF.

In its sample, this clonotype ranks as medium-sized (0.01 to 0.1%). J is TRBJ2-2 and V is TRBV15; 8 nucleotides align to TRBD1. This CDR3 comprises 16 residues. V gave up 4 bases and J gave up 6 bases; unmatched junction bases: 10. Germline V lookup: CDR1 LNHNV, CDR2 YYDKDF (reference sequence). CDR3 bases: TGTGCCACCAGCACAGGGGGCTTGTATCAGTCCGGGGAGCTGTTTTTT. Protein: CATSTGGLYQSGELFF.

This clonotype is medium-sized within its sample. The rearrangement joins TRBV7-6 to TRBJ2-5, with 10 nucleotides matching TRBD2. The CDR3 sequence is 14 residues long. Germline V gives CDR1 SGHVS, CDR2 FNYEAQ. The trim removed 4 bases at V and 5 bases at J, leaving 4 bases unmatched. CDR3 loop: CASSYLAGEETQYF. Written as DNA, the CDR3 is TGTGCCAGCAGCTACCTAGCGGGGGAGGAGACCCAGTACTTC.

This clonotype is medium-sized. CDR3 protein: CASSPRGPTGYGYTF. CDR3 bases: TGTGCCAGCAGCCCTAGGGGCCCGACAGGCTATGGCTACACCTTC. The chain combines TRBV11-3 with TRBJ1-2; TRBD1 might be the D (6 bases). Germline V lookup: CDR1 SGHNT, CDR2 YENEEA. The length of the CDR3 is 15 residues. Trimming removed 5 bases at V and 4 bases at J, with 17 bases between.

This clonotype has more than one count but fewer than ten. The rearrangement joins TRBV19 to TRBJ1-3; D is undetermined. The germline V and J ends were trimmed by 9 bases and 1 base, with 19 bases remaining between them. The CDR3 length is 16 residues. CDR1 is LNHDA, CDR2 SQIVND, per germline (reference sequence). The CDR3 protein is CASLNLRGDSGNTIYF. CDR3 nucleotide sequence: TGTGCCAGCCTTAATCTTCGTGGGGATTCTGGAAACACCATATATTTT.

This sequence joins TRBV20-1 and TRBJ2-1; 8 positions agree with TRBD1. The V gene's germline CDR1 is DFQATT and CDR2 SNEGSKA (reference sequence). The CDR3 has 15 residues. V was clipped by 0 bases and J by 4 bases; unmatched bases: 5. The CDR3 reads CSARDKRQGYNEQFF. In nucleotides, the CDR3 is TGCAGTGCTAGAGATAAGAGACAGGGGTACAATGAGCAGTTCTTC.

By proportion, this clonotype is medium-sized. V is TRBV29-1 and J is TRBJ1-1, with D possibly TRBD1 on 5 matching bases. Deletions cut 8 bases from V and 4 bases from J, with 11 bases between. CDR3 length equals 11 residues. CDR1 is SQVTM, CDR2 ANQGSEA, per germline. The CDR3 DNA follows: TGCAGCTCAAACACAGGCACTGAAGCTTTCTTT. Encoded protein: CSSNTGTEAFF.

The rearrangement joins TRBV24-1 to TRBJ1-1; a possible D gene is TRBD1 (5 bases). Trimming pared 11 bases from V and 6 bases from J, leaving 21 bases between. The CDR3 has 14 amino acids. Germline V CDR1 and CDR2: KGHDR, SFDVKD. CDR3 bases: TGTGCCAAGAGCGGTGGGACCCTGGGCGCTGAAGCTTTCTTT. Its translation is CAKSGGTLGAEAFF.

A note on this clonotype: Being one base from a much bigger clone, this may be a read error. The gene calls are TRBV19 and TRBJ1-2; D ambiguous. V dropped 1 base and J dropped 4 bases, with 7 bases sitting between them. The V gene's germline CDR1 is LNHDA and CDR2 SQIVND (reference sequence). The CDR3 has 13 residues. CDR3 sequence: CASSIGTVYGYTF. Here the CDR3 DNA reads TGTGCCAGTAGTATAGGGACGGTCTATGGCTACACCTTC.

This clonotype was detected a few times. V usage is TRBV21-1 and J usage is TRBJ2-3; the DNA was not used to check the table's D call, TRBD2. TRBV21-1 is designated a pseudogene. The CDR3 length is 14 residues. Here the CDR3 reads CASTNPDCTDTQYF. CDR3 nucleotides: TGTGCCAGCACCAACCCGGACTGCACAGATACGCAGTATTTT.

This clonotype qualifies as medium-sized. The gene calls are TRBV19 and TRBJ2-2; 10 bases match TRBD1. The CDR3 spans 16 residues. Germline V gene data show CDR1 as LNHDA and CDR2 as SQIVND (reference sequence). V shed 4 bases, J shed 4 bases, and the junction held 6 bases outside the gene matches. CDR3 nucleotide sequence: TGTGCCAGTAGTACCCGGACAGGGGGGACCACCGGGGAGCTGTTTTTT. Encoded protein: CASSTRTGGTTGELFF.

This clonotype was seen a handful of times. The chain has TRBV12-3 or TRBV12-4 and TRBJ2-6; D call uncertain. The CDR3 is 13 residues long. Trimming cost V 7 bases and J 0 bases, with 4 bases left between them. In nucleotides, the CDR3 is TGTGCCAGCACCCACTCTGGGGCCAACGTCCTGACTTTC. It codes for CASTHSGANVLTF.

This clonotype appeared a few times. The V gene is TRBV6-2 or TRBV6-3, the J gene TRBJ2-5; 12 positions agree with TRBD2. The CDR3 has 15 amino acids. Per germline, CDR1 MNHEY and CDR2 SVGEGT. Trimming cost V 7 bases and J 5 bases; bases outside gene matches: 8. This chain's CDR3 is CASTRRLAGVETQYF. The CDR3 DNA reads TGTGCCAGCACCCGGAGACTAGCGGGGGTTGAGACCCAGTACTTC.

The chain couples TRBV27 to TRBJ1-5; D is undetermined. Germline-derived CDR1 and CDR2 are MNHEY and SMNVEV (reference sequence). The CDR3 totals 14 residues. The germline V and J ends were trimmed by 2 bases and 0 bases, with 5 bases remaining between them. CDR3 nucleotide sequence: TGTGCCAGCAGTTTAGGTTATAGCAATCAGCCCCAGCATTTT. It specifies CASSLGYSNQPQHF.